The T cell receptor (beta chain) described here comes from a study of T cell responses to AZD1222 COVID-19 vaccine. Findings and caveats of the study: Compared with day 0, the breadth and depth of the Spike-specific TCR repertoire rose significantly after two doses of AZD1222. A reported finding is that nearly half of spike-specific TCRs target unmutated variant regions.

In regard to this clone: Antigen specificity is unknown.

Clones were sequenced by immunoSEQ multiplex PCR, and TCRdb holds only the in-frame ones, with some missing. This sample has about 79,000 clones; 92% occur once, and the top ten carry roughly 6.8%. Sequencing was performed on peripheral blood, taken on day 0 of MenACWY control vaccination. This clonotype was obtained from an adult in good health.

The CDR3 reads CAWSVWEVTGPRRGGYTF. The CDR3 DNA sequence: TGTGCCTGGAGTGTATGGGAAGTGACAGGCCCGAGAAGGGGCGGCTACACCTTC. The chain links TRBV30 to TRBJ1-2; tentatively, D is TRBD1 (6 bases). The CDR3 covers 18 residues. Germline CDR1 reads GTSNPN; CDR2 reads SVGIG (reference sequence). V was pared by 0 bases and J by 8 bases, with 28 bases between.